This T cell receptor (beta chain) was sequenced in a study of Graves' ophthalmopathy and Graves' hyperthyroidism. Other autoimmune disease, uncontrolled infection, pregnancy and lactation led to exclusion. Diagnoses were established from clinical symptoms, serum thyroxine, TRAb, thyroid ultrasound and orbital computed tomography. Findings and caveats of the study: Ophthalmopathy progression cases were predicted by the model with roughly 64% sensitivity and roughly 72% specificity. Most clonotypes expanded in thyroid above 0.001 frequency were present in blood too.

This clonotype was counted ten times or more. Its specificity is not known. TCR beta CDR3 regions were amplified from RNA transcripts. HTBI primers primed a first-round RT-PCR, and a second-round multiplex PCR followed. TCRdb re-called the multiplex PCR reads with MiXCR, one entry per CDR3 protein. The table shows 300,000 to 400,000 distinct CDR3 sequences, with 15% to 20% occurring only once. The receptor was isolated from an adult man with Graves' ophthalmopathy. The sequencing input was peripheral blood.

The CDR3 DNA reads TGTGCCAGCAGTTTAGGTGCCCTAGCGTTAGGAGATACGCAGTATTTT. Encoded protein: CASSLGALALGDTQYF. The chain couples TRBV28 to TRBJ2-3; TRBD2 might be the D (6 bases). This CDR3 comprises 16 residues. Germline lookup yields CDR1 MDHEN and CDR2 SYDVKM. V shed 2 bases and J shed 5 bases, with 17 bases lying between them.